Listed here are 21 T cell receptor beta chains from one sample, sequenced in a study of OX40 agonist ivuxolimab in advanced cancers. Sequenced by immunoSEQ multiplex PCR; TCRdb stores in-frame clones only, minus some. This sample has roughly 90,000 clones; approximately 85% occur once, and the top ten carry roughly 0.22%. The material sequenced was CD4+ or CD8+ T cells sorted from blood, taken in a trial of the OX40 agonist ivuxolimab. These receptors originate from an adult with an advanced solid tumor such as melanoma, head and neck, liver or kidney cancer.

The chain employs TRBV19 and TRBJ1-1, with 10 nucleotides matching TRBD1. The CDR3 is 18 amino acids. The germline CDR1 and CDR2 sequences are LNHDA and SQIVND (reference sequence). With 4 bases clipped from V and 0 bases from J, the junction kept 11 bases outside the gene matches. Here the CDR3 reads CASSKDRGHPLLNTEAFF. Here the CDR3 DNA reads TGTGCCAGTAGTAAAGACAGGGGGCACCCCCTTTTGAACACTGAAGCTTTCTTT.

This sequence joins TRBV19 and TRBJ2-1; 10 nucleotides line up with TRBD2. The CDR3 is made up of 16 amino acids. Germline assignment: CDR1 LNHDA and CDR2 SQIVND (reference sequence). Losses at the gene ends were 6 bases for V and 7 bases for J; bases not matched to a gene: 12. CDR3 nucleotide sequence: TGTGCCAGTAGGCCCCTGGGGAGCGGGGGGGGAAATGAGCAGTTCTTC. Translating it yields CASRPLGSGGGNEQFF.

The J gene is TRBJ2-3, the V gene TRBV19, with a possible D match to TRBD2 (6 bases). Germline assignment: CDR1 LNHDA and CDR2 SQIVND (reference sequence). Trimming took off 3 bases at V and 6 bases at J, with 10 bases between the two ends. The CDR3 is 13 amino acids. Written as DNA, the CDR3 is TGTGCCAGTAGTATTAAGGCGGGGGATACGCAGTATTTT. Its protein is CASSIKAGDTQYF.

CDR3 in DNA: TGCGCCAGCAGCTTTACCGGACAGGGCGATTTCTATGGCTACACCTTC. Translating it yields CASSFTGQGDFYGYTF. The chain has TRBV5-1 and TRBJ1-2; 8 bases line up with TRBD1. J lost 4 bases, V lost 2 bases, and 10 bases had no gene match. From germline, CDR1 is SGHRS and CDR2 YFSETQ. The CDR3 covers 16 residues.

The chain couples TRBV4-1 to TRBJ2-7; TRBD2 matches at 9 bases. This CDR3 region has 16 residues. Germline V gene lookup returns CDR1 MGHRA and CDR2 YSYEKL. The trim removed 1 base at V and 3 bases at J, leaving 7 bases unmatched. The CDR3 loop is CASSQVTLAGNYEQYF. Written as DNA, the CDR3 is TGCGCCAGCAGCCAAGTAACTCTAGCGGGGAACTACGAGCAGTACTTC.

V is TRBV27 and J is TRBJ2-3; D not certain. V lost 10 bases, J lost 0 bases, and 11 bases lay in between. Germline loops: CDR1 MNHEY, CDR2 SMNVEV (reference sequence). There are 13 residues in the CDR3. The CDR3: CATGFMSTDTQYF. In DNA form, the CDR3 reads TGTGCCACGGGTTTTATGAGCACAGATACGCAGTATTTT.

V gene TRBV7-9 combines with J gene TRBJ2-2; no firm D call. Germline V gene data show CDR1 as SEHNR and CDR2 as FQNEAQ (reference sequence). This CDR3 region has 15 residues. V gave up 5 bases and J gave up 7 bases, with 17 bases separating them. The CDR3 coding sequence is TGTGCCAGCAGCCCAGCATTTGTAGGCGGCGGGGAGCTGTTTTTT. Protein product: CASSPAFVGGGELFF.

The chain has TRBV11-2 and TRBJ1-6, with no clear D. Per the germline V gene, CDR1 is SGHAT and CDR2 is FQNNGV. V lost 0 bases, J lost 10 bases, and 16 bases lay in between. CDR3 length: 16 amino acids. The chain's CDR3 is CASSLDLNQSGSPLHF. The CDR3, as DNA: TGTGCCAGCAGCTTAGATCTGAACCAGAGCGGCTCACCCCTCCACTTT. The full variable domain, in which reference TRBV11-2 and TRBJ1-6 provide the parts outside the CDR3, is EAGVAQSPRYKIIEKRQSVAFWCNPISGHATLYWYQQILGQGPKLLIQFQNNGVVDDSQLPKDRFSAERLKGVDSTLKIQPAKLEDSAVYLCASSLDLNQSGSPLHFGNGTRLTVT.

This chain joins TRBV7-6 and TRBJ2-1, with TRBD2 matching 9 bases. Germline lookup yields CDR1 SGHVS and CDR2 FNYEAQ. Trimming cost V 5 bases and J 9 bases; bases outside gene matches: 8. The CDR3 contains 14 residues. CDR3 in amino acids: CASSAGTSPSEQFF. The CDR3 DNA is TGTGCCAGCAGCGCCGGGACTAGCCCTTCTGAGCAGTTCTTC.

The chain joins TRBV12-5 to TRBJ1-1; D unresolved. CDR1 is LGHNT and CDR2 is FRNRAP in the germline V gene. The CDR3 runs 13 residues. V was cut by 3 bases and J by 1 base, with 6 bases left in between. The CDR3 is CASGFDTNTEAFF. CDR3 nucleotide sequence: TGTGCTAGTGGTTTTGACACGAACACTGAAGCTTTCTTT.

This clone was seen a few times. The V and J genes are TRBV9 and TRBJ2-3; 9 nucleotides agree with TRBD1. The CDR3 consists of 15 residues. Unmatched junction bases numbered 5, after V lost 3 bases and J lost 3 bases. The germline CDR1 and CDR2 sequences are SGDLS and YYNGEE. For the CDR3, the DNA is TGTGCCAGCAGCGGACGCGGACAGGGGACAGATACGCAGTATTTT. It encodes CASSGRGQGTDTQYF.

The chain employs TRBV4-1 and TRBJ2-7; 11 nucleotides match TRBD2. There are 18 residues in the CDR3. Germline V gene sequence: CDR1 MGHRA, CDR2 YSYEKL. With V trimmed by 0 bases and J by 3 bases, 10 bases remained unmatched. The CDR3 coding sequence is TGCGCCAGCAGCCAAGATCCCAGGGGGCTAGCGGGAGGCTACGAGCAGTACTTC. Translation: CASSQDPRGLAGGYEQYF.

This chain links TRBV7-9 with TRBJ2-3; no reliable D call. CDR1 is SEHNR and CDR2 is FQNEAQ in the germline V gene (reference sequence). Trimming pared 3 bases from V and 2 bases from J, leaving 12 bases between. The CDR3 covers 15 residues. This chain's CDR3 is CASSFGKGLTDTQYF. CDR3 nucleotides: TGTGCCAGCAGCTTTGGTAAGGGCCTCACAGATACGCAGTATTTT.

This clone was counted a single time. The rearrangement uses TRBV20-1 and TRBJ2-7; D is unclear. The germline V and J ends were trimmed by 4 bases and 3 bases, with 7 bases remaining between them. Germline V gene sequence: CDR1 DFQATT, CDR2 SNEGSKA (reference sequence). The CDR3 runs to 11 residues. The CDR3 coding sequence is TGCAGTGCTAAGCCCAACTACGAGCAGTACTTC. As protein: CSAKPNYEQYF.

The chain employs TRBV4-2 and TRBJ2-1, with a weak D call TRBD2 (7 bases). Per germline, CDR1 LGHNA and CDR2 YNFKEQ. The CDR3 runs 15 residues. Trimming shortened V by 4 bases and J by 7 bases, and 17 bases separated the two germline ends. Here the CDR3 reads CASSLGGAGENEQFF. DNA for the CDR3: TGTGCCAGCAGCCTGGGGGGGGCTGGGGAAAATGAGCAGTTCTTC.

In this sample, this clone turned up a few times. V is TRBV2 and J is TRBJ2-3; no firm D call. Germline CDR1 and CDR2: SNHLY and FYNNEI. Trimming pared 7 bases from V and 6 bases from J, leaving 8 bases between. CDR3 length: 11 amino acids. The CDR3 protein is CASTSPDTQYF. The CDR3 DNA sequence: TGTGCCAGCACGAGTCCGGATACGCAGTATTTT.

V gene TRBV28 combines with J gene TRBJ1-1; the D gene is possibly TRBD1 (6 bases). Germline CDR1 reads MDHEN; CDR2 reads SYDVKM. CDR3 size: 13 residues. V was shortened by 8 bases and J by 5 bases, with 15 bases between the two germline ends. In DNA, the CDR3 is TGTGCCAGCCAGGGGAGGGGATGGACTGAAGCTTTCTTT. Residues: CASQGRGWTEAFF.

DNA for the CDR3: TGTGCCAGCAGTTACGGGATCACAGATACGCAGTATTTT. This sequence encodes CASSYGITDTQYF. The rearrangement joins TRBV28 to TRBJ2-3, with a weak D call TRBD2 (5 bases). V gave up 4 bases and J gave up 2 bases, with 7 bases separating them. The CDR3 length is 13 residues. CDR1 is MDHEN and CDR2 is SYDVKM in the germline V gene.

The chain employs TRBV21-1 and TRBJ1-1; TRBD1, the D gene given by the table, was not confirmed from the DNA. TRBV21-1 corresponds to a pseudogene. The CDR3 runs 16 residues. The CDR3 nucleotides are TGTGCCAGCAGCAAAGTCCACGAAGTCCGACAGATTGAAGCTTTCTTT. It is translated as CASSKVHEVRQIEAFF.

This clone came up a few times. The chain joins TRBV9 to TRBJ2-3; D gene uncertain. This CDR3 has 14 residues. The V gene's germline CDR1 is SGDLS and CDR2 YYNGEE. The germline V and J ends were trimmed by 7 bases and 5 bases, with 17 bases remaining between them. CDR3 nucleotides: TGTGCCAGCGGCCGAGTAGGGTCGGGAGATACGCAGTATTTT. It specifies CASGRVGSGDTQYF. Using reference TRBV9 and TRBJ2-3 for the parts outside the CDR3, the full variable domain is DSGVTQTPKHLITATGQRVTLRCSPRSGDLSVYWYQQSLDQGLQFLIQYYNGEERAKGNILERFSAQQFPDLHSELNLSSLELGDSALYFCASGRVGSGDTQYFGPGTRLTVL.

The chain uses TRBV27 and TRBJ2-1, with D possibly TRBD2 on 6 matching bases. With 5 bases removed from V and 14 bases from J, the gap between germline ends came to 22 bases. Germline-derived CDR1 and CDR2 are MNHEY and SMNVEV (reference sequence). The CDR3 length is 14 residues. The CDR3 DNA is TGTGCCAGCAGTCCCCGGATAGGGACTCTCCGAGAGTTCTTC. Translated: CASSPRIGTLREFF.